The clone carrying this T cell receptor beta chain was seen just once. What it binds is unknown. The sample comes from a study of identical twins. Study outcomes and limitations: Twin-shared out-of-frame alpha sequences were enriched for low generation probability.

A single record per CDR3 protein comes from TCRdb applying MiXCR to the 5' RACE reads. Here the sample spans 1.5 million to 2 million distinct CDR3 sequences, under 35% being singletons. This CDR3 comprises 17 residues. CDR1 and CDR2 (germline): PRHDT, FYEKMQ (reference sequence). Trimming pared 5 bases from V and 4 bases from J, leaving 23 bases between. The sample taken for sequencing was cord blood. The chain recombines TRBV13 with TRBJ1-1, with D hard to call. This TCR derives from a newborn girl in good health. The CDR3 nucleotides are TGTGCCAGCAGCACACTAGGGTGGCGGGCCAGGAGCACTGAAGCTTTCTTT. Translated, it gives CASSTLGWRARSTEAFF.